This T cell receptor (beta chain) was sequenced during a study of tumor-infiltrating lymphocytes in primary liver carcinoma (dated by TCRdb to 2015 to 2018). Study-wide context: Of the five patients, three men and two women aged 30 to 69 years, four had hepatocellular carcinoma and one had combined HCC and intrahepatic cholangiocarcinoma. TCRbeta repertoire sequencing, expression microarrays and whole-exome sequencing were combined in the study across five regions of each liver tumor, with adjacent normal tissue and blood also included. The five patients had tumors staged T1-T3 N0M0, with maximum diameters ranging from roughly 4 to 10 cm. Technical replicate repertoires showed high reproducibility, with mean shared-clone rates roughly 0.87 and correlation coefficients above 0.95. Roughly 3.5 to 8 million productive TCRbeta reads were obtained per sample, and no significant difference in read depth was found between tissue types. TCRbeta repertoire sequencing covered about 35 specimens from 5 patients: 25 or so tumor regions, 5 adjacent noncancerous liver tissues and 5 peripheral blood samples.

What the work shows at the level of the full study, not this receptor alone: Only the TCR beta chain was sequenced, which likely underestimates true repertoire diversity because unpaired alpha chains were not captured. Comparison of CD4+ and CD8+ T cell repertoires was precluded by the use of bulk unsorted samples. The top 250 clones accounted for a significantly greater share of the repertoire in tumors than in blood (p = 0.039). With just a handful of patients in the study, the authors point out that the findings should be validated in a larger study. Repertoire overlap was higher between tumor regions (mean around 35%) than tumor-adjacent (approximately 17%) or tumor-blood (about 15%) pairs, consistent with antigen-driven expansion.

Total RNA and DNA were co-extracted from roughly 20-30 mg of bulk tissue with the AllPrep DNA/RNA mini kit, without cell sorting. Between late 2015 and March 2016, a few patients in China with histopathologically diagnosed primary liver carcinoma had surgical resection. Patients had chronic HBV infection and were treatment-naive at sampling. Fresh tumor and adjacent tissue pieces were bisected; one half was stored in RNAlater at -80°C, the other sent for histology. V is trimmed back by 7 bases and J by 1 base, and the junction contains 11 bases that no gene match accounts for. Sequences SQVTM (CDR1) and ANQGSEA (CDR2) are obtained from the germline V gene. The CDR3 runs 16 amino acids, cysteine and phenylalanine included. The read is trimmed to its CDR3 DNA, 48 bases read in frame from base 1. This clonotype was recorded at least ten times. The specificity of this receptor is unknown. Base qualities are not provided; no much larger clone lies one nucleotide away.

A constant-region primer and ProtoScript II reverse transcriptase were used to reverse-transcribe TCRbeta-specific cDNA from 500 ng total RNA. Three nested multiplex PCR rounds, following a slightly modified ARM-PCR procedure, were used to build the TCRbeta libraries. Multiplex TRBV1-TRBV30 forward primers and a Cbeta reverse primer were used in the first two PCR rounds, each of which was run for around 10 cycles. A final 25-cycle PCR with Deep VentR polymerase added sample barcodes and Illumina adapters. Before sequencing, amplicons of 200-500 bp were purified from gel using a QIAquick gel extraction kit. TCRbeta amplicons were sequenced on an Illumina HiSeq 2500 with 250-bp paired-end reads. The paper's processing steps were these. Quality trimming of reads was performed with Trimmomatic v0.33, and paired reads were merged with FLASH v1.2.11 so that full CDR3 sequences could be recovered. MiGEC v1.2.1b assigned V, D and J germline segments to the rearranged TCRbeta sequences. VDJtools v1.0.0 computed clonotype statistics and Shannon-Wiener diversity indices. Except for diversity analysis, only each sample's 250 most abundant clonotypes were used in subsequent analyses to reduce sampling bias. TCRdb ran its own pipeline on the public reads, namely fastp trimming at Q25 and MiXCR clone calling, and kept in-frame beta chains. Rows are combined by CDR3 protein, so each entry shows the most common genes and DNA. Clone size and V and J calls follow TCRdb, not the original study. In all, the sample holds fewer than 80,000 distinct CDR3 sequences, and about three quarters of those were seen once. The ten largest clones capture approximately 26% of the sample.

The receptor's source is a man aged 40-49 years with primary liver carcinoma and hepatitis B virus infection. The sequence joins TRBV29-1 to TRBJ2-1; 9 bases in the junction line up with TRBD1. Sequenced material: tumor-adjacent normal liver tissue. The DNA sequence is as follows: TGCAGCGCCGGAGGGACAGGGCAGAGTTCCTACAATGAGCAGTTCTTC. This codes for CSAGGTGQSSYNEQFF.